These 30 T cell receptor beta chains came from one sample sequenced in a study of graft-versus-host responses after intestinal transplantation (dated by TCRdb to the early 2020s). The antigens for these receptors are not known. The sample's time point label, decoded: cells obtained before transplantation from donor or recipient. Library preparation used the immunoSEQ multiplex PCR assay. Held by TCRdb, this immuneACCESS table contains in-frame sequences only and omits some clones. Under half of the omission traces to an unresolved V gene where checked; the cause of the rest is unknown. Counted in this sample were some 90,000 clones; approximately 90% of them appeared once. The top ten hold roughly 0.37% of the sample. The specimen was unstimulated CD8+ T cells sorted from spleen or lymph node cells, collected before transplant. Receptors originate from a human donor who was the organ donor for an intestinal transplant.

The chain's CDR3 is CASSPGTGVYEQYF. CDR3 coding DNA: TGTGCCAGCAGCCCCGGGACAGGTGTATACGAGCAGTACTTC. The chain combines TRBV27 with TRBJ2-7, with 8 bases lining up with TRBD1. The V segment lost 6 bases and the J segment 4 bases; nucleotides outside the gene matches: 8. The CDR3 is 14 amino acids. Looked up from germline, CDR1 is MNHEY and CDR2 is SMNVEV (reference sequence).

This rearrangement joins TRBV2 to TRBJ2-2, with D unresolved. V was trimmed by 7 bases and J by 9 bases, leaving 9 bases between them. The CDR3 totals 11 residues. Germline loops: CDR1 SNHLY, CDR2 FYNNEI. CDR3 coding DNA: TGTGCCAGCACTTACAGCAGGGAGCTGTTTTTT. The encoded protein is CASTYSRELFF.

J is TRBJ2-1 and V is TRBV7-8; 7 bases align to TRBD1. The CDR3 has 12 residues. Germline loops: CDR1 SGHVS, CDR2 FQNEAQ. V trimming: 3 bases; J trimming: 7 bases; junction bases outside the gene matches: 0. This chain's CDR3 is CASSLTGNEQFF. CDR3 DNA sequence: TGTGCCAGCAGCTTGACAGGGAATGAGCAGTTCTTC.

The chain employs TRBV7-9 and TRBJ1-2, with TRBD1 matching over 8 bases. The V segment lost 4 bases and the J segment 5 bases; nucleotides outside the gene matches: 3. There are 13 residues in the CDR3. The V gene's germline CDR1 is SEHNR and CDR2 FQNEAQ (reference sequence). The CDR3 nucleotides are TGTGCCAGCAGCTATAACAGGGGGTATGGCTACACCTTC. It translates to CASSYNRGYGYTF.

The V gene is TRBV11-3, the J gene TRBJ2-5, with D maybe TRBD1 (6 bases). V was cut by 5 bases and J by 5 bases, with 15 bases left in between. Germline CDR1 and CDR2: SGHNT and YENEEA. The CDR3 sequence is 14 residues long. CDR3 protein: CASSQTGLAETQYF. For the CDR3, the DNA is TGTGCCAGCAGCCAAACAGGGTTAGCTGAGACCCAGTACTTC.

The chain employs TRBV28 and TRBJ2-7, with D tentatively TRBD2 (6 bases). V was cut by 4 bases and J by 7 bases, with 17 bases left in between. The CDR3 has 14 residues. Germline V CDR1 and CDR2: MDHEN, SYDVKM. The CDR3: CASSSPPAGQEQYF. DNA for the CDR3: TGTGCCAGCAGTTCCCCCCCGGCGGGGCAGGAGCAGTACTTC.

This clone has more than one count but fewer than ten. V gene TRBV30 combines with J gene TRBJ1-2; D is undetermined. From germline, CDR1 is GTSNPN and CDR2 SVGIG (reference sequence). This CDR3 is 13 amino acids long. V lost 1 base, J lost 2 bases, and 8 bases lay in between. CDR3 residues: CAWSGGDNYGYTF. For the CDR3, the DNA is TGTGCCTGGAGTGGGGGAGACAACTATGGCTACACCTTC.

V and J are TRBV27 and TRBJ2-7, with unresolved D. V was cut by 4 bases and J by 1 base, with 8 bases left in between. This CDR3 has 13 amino acids. Germline loops: CDR1 MNHEY, CDR2 SMNVEV (reference sequence). This chain's CDR3 is CASSWSRSYEQYF. The CDR3 nucleotides are TGTGCCAGCAGTTGGTCCAGATCCTACGAGCAGTACTTC.

This chain joins TRBV28 and TRBJ1-1, with TRBD1 matching 9 bases. The V gene end was trimmed by 3 bases and the J gene end by 4 bases; junction bases not matched to a gene: 6. The CDR3 spans 15 residues. The germline gives CDR1 MDHEN, CDR2 SYDVKM. The CDR3 loop is CASSFATGGGTEAFF. Written as DNA, the CDR3 is TGTGCCAGCAGTTTCGCGACAGGGGGGGGCACTGAAGCTTTCTTT. The full variable domain, rest sourced from reference TRBV28 and TRBJ1-1, is DVKVTQSSRYLVKRTGEKVFLECVQDMDHENMFWYRQDPGLGLRLIYFSYDVKMKEKGDIPEGYSVSREKKERFSLILESASTNQTSMYLCASSFATGGGTEAFFGQGTRLTVV.

V is TRBV7-9 and J is TRBJ2-1; 7 bases fit TRBD2. CDR1 SEHNR and CDR2 FQNEAQ come from the germline V gene (reference sequence). Trimming at V came to 1 base and at J to 13 bases, leaving 4 bases not matched to a gene. The CDR3 spans 12 residues. The CDR3 nucleotides read TGTGCCAGCAGCTTAGATCGGGGGGATCAGTTCTTC. Amino acids: CASSLDRGDQFF.

The chain carries TRBV9 and TRBJ2-7; TRBD2 might be the D (5 bases). Trimming took 4 bases from V and 1 from J, leaving 12 bases between them. The CDR3 is 14 residues long. Germline V gene sequence: CDR1 SGDLS, CDR2 YYNGEE. The CDR3 DNA is TGTGCCAGCAGCCCGACCAGGAGGTCCTACGAGCAGTACTTC. Its protein product is CASSPTRRSYEQYF.

Only one count was recorded for this clone. The DNA of the CDR3 is TGTGCCAGCACCACTTCCCCTCTAGCGGGGCCCAGCACAGATACGCAGTATTTT. This encodes CASTTSPLAGPSTDTQYF. The chain links TRBV11-2 to TRBJ2-3; 9 bases are shared with TRBD2. The germline V gene encodes CDR1 SGHAT and CDR2 FQNNGV. The CDR3 loop spans 18 amino acids. The V and J ends lost 7 bases and 0 bases, in that order; junction bases with no gene match: 14.

CDR3 region: CASSEETGLPQAETQYF. CDR3 sequence (DNA): TGCGCCAGCAGTGAGGAGACGGGACTCCCACAGGCGGAGACCCAGTACTTC. The V call is TRBV10-1, the J call TRBJ2-5; maybe TRBD2 (6 bases). The CDR3 has 17 amino acids. Germline V CDR1 and CDR2: WNHNN, SYGVQD (reference sequence). V was cut by 2 bases and J by 5 bases, with 21 bases left in between.

This chain uses TRBV9 with TRBJ2-7; perhaps TRBD2 as D (5 bases). The CDR3 totals 14 residues. Germline assignment: CDR1 SGDLS and CDR2 YYNGEE. Trimming shortened V by 4 bases and J by 4 bases, and 15 bases separated the two germline ends. CDR3 nucleotides: TGTGCCAGCAGCCCTCCGGGGAGATTTTACGAGCAGTACTTC. Residues: CASSPPGRFYEQYF.

This clone appeared a single time. The V call is TRBV28, the J call TRBJ1-1; D gene uncertain. The germline gives CDR1 MDHEN, CDR2 SYDVKM. Trimming left V 5 bases short and J 0 bases short, with 13 bases between. There are 15 residues in the CDR3. CDR3 in DNA: TGTGCCAGCAGTCCACCGGAGTTAATGAACACTGAAGCTTTCTTT. Protein: CASSPPELMNTEAFF.

The V and J genes are TRBV4-3 and TRBJ2-1, with a weak D call TRBD2 (6 bases). This CDR3 region has 17 residues. Germline loops: CDR1 LGHNA, CDR2 YSLEER. The germline V and J ends were trimmed by 1 base and 7 bases, with 20 bases remaining between them. CDR3 sequence: CASSQVGRRGIGNEQFF. For the CDR3, the DNA is TGCGCCAGCAGCCAAGTTGGTCGACGGGGGATTGGGAATGAGCAGTTCTTC.

V is TRBV6-6 and J is TRBJ2-7; 8 positions agree with TRBD2. With V trimmed by 4 bases and J by 2 bases, 4 bases remained unmatched. This CDR3 has 14 amino acids. From germline, CDR1 is MNHNY and CDR2 SVGAGI (reference sequence). DNA for the CDR3: TGTGCCAGCAGTTCGCGGGGGGTTACCTACGAGCAGTACTTC. This encodes CASSSRGVTYEQYF.

The rearrangement joins TRBV9 to TRBJ1-1; D is undetermined. The ends were cut back, 0 bases at V and 1 base at J, with 7 bases in the middle. In germline, CDR1 is SGDLS, CDR2 YYNGEE. The CDR3 is 14 amino acids. Here the CDR3 reads CASSVGHTNTEAFF. The CDR3 coding sequence is TGTGCCAGCAGCGTAGGGCACACGAACACTGAAGCTTTCTTT.

The CDR3 DNA reads as TGTGCCAGCAGCACGAACAGGGAGGGTAACTATGGCTACACCTTC. Its protein is CASSTNREGNYGYTF. This chain connects TRBV9 to TRBJ1-2, with D possibly matching TRBD1 (6 bases). V lost 4 bases and J 1 base, leaving 14 bases between the germline ends. CDR1 is SGDLS and CDR2 is YYNGEE in the germline V gene. This CDR3 region has 15 residues.

V is TRBV9 and J is TRBJ2-6; 8 nucleotides align to TRBD1. J was trimmed by 4 bases and V by 5 bases; bases with no gene match: 5. Per germline, CDR1 SGDLS and CDR2 YYNGEE. The CDR3 extends over 15 amino acids. The CDR3 sequence is CASRNRGSGANVLTF. DNA of the CDR3: TGTGCCAGCAGAAACAGGGGGTCCGGGGCCAACGTCCTGACTTTC. The full variable domain, its missing parts supplied by reference TRBV9 and TRBJ2-6, is DSGVTQTPKHLITATGQRVTLRCSPRSGDLSVYWYQQSLDQGLQFLIQYYNGEERAKGNILERFSAQQFPDLHSELNLSSLELGDSALYFCASRNRGSGANVLTFGAGSRLTVL.

This chain connects TRBV5-6 to TRBJ2-3; 9 nucleotides agree with TRBD1. The V gene's germline CDR1 is SGHDT and CDR2 YYEEEE. The CDR3 runs 15 residues. V trimming: 2 bases; J trimming: 6 bases; junction bases outside the gene matches: 7. Written as DNA, the CDR3 is TGTGCCAGCAGCTTTTGGACAGGGGTATTGGATACGCAGTATTTT. As protein: CASSFWTGVLDTQYF. Full variable domain (outside the CDR3, taken from reference TRBV5-6 and TRBJ2-3): DAGVTQSPTHLIKTRGQQVTLRCSPKSGHDTVSWYQQALGQGPQFIFQYYEEEERQRGNFPDRFSGHQFPNYSSELNVNALLLGDSALYLCASSFWTGVLDTQYFGPGTRLTVL.

The genes are TRBV9 and TRBJ2-3; TRBD2 matches at 8 bases. The length of the CDR3 is 15 residues. From germline, CDR1 is SGDLS and CDR2 YYNGEE. Unmatched junction bases numbered 0, after V lost 0 bases and J lost 0 bases. This CDR3 is CASSVASGSTDTQYF. CDR3 coding DNA: TGTGCCAGCAGCGTAGCTAGCGGGAGCACAGATACGCAGTATTTT.

A single count supports this clone. The chain employs TRBV7-3 and TRBJ1-6; D gene unclear. Germline CDR1 and CDR2: SGHTA and FQGTGA. Trimming took off 2 bases at V and 7 bases at J, with 9 bases between the two ends. The CDR3 length is 14 residues. The CDR3 region is CASSLHSSNSPLHF. CDR3 nucleotides: TGTGCCAGCAGCTTACACAGCTCCAATTCACCCCTCCACTTT.

The count of this clone is one. The chain carries TRBV5-4 and TRBJ2-3; 8 positions match TRBD1. The CDR3 has 15 amino acids. Germline CDR1 and CDR2: SGHNT and YYREEE (reference sequence). V dropped 4 bases and J dropped 1; count of bases not matched to a gene: 5. The CDR3 nucleotides are TGTGCCAGCAGCCCGACAGGGGTAGGCACAGATACGCAGTATTTT. Its translation: CASSPTGVGTDTQYF.

The V call is TRBV7-9, the J call TRBJ1-1; 9 nucleotides match TRBD1. The CDR3 runs to 14 residues. Germline CDR1 and CDR2: SEHNR and FQNEAQ (reference sequence). The V segment lost 5 bases and the J segment 6 bases; nucleotides outside the gene matches: 7. This CDR3 is CASSGQGSVAEAFF. CDR3 in DNA: TGTGCCAGCAGCGGACAGGGGAGCGTAGCTGAAGCTTTCTTT.

Here the CDR3 reads CASSLTGTTNYGYTF. As DNA, the CDR3 is TGTGCCAGCAGTTTAACAGGGACAACTAACTATGGCTACACCTTC. The chain is built from TRBV27 and TRBJ1-2; perhaps TRBD1 as D (6 bases). Germline-derived CDR1 and CDR2 are MNHEY and SMNVEV (reference sequence). V lost 2 bases and J 0 bases, leaving 10 bases between the germline ends. This CDR3 is built from 15 residues.

The chain has TRBV4-1 and TRBJ1-6; 7 bases are shared with TRBD1. CDR1 and CDR2 from the germline V gene are MGHRA and YSYEKL. The CDR3 has 15 residues. The junction had 6 bases not matched to a gene; V was cut back by 0 bases and J by 10 bases. DNA of the CDR3: TGCGCCAGCAGCCAAGAAGGGCAGGGGGGATCACCCCTCCACTTT. Its translation: CASSQEGQGGSPLHF.

The gene calls are TRBV14 and TRBJ2-7; 8 bases are shared with TRBD2. Per the germline V gene, CDR1 is SGHDN and CDR2 is FVKESK. The CDR3 extends over 15 amino acids. The V gene end was trimmed by 1 base and the J gene end by 3 bases; junction bases not matched to a gene: 5. The CDR3 nucleotides are TGTGCCAGCAGCCAAGCTTCGGGGGGGTTCTACGAGCAGTACTTC. Amino acid sequence: CASSQASGGFYEQYF. The full variable domain, with the rest looked up from reference TRBV14 and TRBJ2-7, is EAGVTQFPSHSVIEKGQTVTLRCDPISGHDNLYWYRRVMGKEIKFLLHFVKESKQDESGMPNNRFLAERTGGTYSTLKVQPAELEDSGVYFCASSQASGGFYEQYFGPGTRLTVT.

This chain connects TRBV6-6 to TRBJ2-2, with D perhaps TRBD2 (6 bases). V was shortened by 3 bases and J by 3 bases, with 14 bases between the two germline ends. CDR3 size: 16 residues. Germline values: CDR1 MNHNY, CDR2 SVGAGI (reference sequence). The CDR3 reads CASSYVPGEYTGELFF. In DNA, the CDR3 is TGTGCCAGCAGTTATGTTCCGGGGGAATACACCGGGGAGCTGTTTTTT.

The chain joins TRBV4-1 to TRBJ2-1; 7 positions agree with TRBD1. The CDR3 sequence is 14 residues long. Germline V lookup: CDR1 MGHRA, CDR2 YSYEKL. V was pared by 3 bases and J by 7 bases, with 6 bases of the junction left unmatched. The CDR3 reads CASSQITGENEQFF. The CDR3 DNA reads as TGCGCCAGCAGCCAGATTACAGGGGAGAATGAGCAGTTCTTC.